Here is one T cell receptor (beta chain) with its context. Authors' analysis steps: Reference gene primers were amplified, and this amplification served to estimate nucleated cell counts. Sequencing used immunoSEQ multiplex PCR; TCRdb keeps in-frame clones, though not all of them. The V and J calls and clone size come from that table; D and trimming were worked out from the DNA. The table records about 220,000 clones, roughly 75% of them present only once. This specimen comes from a study of blood T cell repertoires in COVID-19. Overall study: Sites in the United States, Italy and Spain provided acute and convalescent COVID-19 samples.

The CDR3 length is 13 residues. V shed 6 bases and J 1 base; nucleotides not matched to a gene: 2. In germline, CDR1 is SQVTM, CDR2 ANQGSEA. Material for sequencing was peripheral blood. V and J are TRBV29-1 and TRBJ2-2; 7 bases align to TRBD1. The sequence was collected from a woman between 70 and 85 years old with acute or convalescent COVID-19. The CDR3 loop reads CSVRGLNTGELFF. CDR3 DNA: TGCAGCGTGAGGGGGCTGAACACCGGGGAGCTGTTTTTT.